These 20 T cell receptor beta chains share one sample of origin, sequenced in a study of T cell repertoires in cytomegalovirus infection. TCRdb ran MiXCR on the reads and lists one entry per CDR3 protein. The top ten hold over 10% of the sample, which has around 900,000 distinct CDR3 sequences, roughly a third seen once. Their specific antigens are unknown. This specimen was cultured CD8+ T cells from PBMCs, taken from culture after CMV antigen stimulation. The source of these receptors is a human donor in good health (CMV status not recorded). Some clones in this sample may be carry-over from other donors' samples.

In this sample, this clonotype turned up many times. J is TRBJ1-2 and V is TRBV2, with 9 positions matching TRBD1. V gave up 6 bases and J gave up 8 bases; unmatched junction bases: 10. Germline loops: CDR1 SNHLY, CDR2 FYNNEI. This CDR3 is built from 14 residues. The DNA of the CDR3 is TGTGCCAGCAGCGGAAGAAGGGACAGGGTAGGCTACACCTTC. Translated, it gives CASSGRRDRVGYTF.

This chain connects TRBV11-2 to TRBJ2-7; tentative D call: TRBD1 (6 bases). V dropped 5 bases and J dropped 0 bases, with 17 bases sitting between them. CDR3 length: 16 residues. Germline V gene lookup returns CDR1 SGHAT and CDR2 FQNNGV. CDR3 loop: CASSTTGGRSSYEQYF. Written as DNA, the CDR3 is TGTGCCAGCAGCACCACTGGGGGCCGAAGCTCCTACGAGCAGTACTTC.

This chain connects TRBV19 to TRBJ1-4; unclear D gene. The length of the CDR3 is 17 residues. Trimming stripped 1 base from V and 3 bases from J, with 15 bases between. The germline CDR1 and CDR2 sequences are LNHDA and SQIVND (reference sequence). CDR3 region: CASSIVPLGVANEKLFF. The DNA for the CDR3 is TGTGCCAGTAGTATAGTTCCCCTCGGAGTGGCTAATGAAAAACTGTTTTTT.

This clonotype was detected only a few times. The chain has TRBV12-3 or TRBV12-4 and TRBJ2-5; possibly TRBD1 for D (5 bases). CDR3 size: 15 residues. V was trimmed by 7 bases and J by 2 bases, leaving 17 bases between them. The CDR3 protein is CASNLLDTSQETQYF. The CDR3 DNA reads TGTGCCAGCAACTTACTGGACACCAGTCAAGAGACCCAGTACTTC.

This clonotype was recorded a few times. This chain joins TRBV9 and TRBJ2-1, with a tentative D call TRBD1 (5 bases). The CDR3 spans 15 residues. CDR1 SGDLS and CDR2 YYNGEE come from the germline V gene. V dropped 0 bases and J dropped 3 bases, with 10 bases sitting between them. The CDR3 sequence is CASSVEAGRYNEQFF. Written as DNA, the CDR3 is TGTGCCAGCAGCGTAGAGGCAGGGCGCTACAATGAGCAGTTCTTC.

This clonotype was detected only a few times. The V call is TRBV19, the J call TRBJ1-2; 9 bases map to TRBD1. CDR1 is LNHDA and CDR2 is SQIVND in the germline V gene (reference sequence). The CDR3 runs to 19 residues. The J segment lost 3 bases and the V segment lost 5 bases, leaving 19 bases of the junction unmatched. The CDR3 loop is CASSPPRPGQGSSHYGYTF. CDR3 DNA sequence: TGTGCCAGTAGTCCTCCGAGGCCGGGACAGGGCTCCTCTCACTATGGCTACACCTTC. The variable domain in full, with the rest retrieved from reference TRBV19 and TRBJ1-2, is DGGITQSPKYLFRKEGQNVTLSCEQNLNHDAMYWYRQDPGQGLRLIYYSQIVNDFQKGDIAEGYSVSREKKESFPLTVTSAQKNPTAFYLCASSPPRPGQGSSHYGYTFGSGTRLTVV.

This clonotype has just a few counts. CDR3 sequence (DNA): TGTGCCAGCAGCCCTCCGGGACAGGGGGCTTCCTACGAGCAGTACGTC. This encodes CASSPPGQGASYEQYV. J is TRBJ2-7 and V is TRBV6-1; 12 bases agree with TRBD1. Germline lookup yields CDR1 MNHNS and CDR2 SASEGT. The CDR3 sequence is 16 residues long. Trimming cost V 6 bases and J 1 base; bases outside gene matches: 7.

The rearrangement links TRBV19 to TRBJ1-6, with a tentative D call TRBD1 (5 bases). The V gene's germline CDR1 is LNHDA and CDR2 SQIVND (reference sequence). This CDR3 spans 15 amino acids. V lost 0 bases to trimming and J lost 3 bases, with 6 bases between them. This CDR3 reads CASSIEDSYNSPLHF. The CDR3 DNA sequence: TGTGCCAGTAGTATAGAAGACAGCTATAATTCACCCCTCCACTTT.

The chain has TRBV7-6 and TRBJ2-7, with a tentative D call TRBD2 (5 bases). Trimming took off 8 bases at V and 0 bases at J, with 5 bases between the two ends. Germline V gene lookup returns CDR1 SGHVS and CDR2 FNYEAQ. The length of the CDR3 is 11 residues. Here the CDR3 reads CASGSSYEQYF. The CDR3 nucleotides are TGTGCCAGCGGGAGCTCCTACGAGCAGTACTTC.

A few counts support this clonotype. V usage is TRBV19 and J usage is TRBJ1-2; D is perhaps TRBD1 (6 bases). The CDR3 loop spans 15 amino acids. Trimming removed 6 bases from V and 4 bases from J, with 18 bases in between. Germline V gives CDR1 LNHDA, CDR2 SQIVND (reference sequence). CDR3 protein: CASSPERTDLYGYTF. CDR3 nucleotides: TGTGCCAGTAGCCCCGAAAGGACAGACCTCTATGGCTACACCTTC.

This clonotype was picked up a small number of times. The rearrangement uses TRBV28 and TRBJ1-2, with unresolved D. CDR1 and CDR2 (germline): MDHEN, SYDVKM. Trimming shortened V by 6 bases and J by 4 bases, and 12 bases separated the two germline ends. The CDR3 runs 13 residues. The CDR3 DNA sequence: TGTGCCAGCAGCCCACCCCAACCCTATGGCTACACCTTC. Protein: CASSPPQPYGYTF.

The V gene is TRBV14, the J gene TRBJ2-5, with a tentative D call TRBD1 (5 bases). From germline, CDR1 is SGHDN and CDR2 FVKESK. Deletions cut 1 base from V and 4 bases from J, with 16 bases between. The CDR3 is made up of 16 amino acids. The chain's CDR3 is CASSQALGREGETQYF. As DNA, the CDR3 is TGTGCCAGCAGCCAAGCCCTGGGCAGGGAAGGAGAGACCCAGTACTTC.

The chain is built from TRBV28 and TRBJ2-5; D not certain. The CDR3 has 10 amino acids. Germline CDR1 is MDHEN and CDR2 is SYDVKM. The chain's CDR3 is CSSWGETQYF. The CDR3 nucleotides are TGTTCCTCGTGGGGAGAGACCCAGTACTTC.

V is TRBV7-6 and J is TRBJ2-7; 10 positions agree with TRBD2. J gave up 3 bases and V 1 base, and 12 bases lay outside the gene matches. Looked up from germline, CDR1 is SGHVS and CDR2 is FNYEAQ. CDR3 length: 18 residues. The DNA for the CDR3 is TGTGCCAGCAGCTTAGACAGGGGTAGCGGGGGGATTTTCTACGAGCAGTACTTC. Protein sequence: CASSLDRGSGGIFYEQYF. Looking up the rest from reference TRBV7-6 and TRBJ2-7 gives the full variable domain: GAGVSQSPRYKVTKRGQDVALRCDPISGHVSLYWYRQALGQGPEFLTYFNYEAQQDKSGLPNDRFSAERPEGSISTLTIQRTEQRDSAMYRCASSLDRGSGGIFYEQYFGPGTRLTVT.

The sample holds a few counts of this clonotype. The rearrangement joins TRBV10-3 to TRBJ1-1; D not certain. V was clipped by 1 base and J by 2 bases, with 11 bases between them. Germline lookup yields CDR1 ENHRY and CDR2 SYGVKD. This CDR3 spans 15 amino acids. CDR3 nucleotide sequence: TGTGCCATCAGTGAGTATGATAGCACTAACACTGAAGCTTTCTTT. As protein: CAISEYDSTNTEAFF.

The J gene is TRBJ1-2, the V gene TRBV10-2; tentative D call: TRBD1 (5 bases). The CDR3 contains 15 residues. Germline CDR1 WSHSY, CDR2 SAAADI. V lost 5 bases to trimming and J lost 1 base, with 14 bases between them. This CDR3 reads CASSFDSGVNYGYTF. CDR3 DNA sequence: TGCGCCAGCAGTTTCGACTCGGGGGTTAACTATGGCTACACCTTC.

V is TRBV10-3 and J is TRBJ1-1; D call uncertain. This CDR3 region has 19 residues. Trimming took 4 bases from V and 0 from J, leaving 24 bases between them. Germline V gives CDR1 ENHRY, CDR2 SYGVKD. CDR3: CAISGANFVLGTMNTEAFF. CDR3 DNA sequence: TGTGCCATCAGTGGGGCAAATTTCGTCCTCGGAACAATGAACACTGAAGCTTTCTTT.

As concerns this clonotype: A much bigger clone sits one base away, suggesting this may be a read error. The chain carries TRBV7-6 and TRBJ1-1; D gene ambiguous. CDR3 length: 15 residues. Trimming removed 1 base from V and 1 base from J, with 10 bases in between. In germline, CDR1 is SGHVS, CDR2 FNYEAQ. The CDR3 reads CASSLGQWQNTEAFF. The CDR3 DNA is TGTGCCAGCAGCTTAGGTCAGTGGCAGAACACTGAAGCTTTCTTT.

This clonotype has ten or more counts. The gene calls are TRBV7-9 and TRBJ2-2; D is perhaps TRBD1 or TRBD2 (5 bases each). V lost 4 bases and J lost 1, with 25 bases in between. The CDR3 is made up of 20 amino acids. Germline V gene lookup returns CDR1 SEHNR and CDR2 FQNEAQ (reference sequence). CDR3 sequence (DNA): TGTGCCAGCAGCTCGACACTCCAATGGGGGACGGACAAGAACACCGGGGAGCTGTTTTTT. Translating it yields CASSSTLQWGTDKNTGELFF.

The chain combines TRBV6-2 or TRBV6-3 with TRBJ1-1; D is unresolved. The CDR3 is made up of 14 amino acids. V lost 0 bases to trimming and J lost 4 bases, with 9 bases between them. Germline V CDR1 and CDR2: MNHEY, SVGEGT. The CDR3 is CASSYSNSGTEAFF. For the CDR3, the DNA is TGTGCCAGCAGTTACTCGAACTCTGGCACTGAAGCTTTCTTT.